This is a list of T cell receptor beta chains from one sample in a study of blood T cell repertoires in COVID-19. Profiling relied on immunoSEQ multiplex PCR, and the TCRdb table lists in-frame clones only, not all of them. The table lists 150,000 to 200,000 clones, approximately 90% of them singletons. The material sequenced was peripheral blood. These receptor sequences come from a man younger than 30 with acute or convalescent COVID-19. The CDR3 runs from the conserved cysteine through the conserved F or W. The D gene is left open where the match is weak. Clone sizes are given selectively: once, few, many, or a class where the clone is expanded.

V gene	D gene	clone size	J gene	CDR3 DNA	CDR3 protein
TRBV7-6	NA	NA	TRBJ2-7	TGTGCCAGCAGCTTAGAGGCGGCAGGGTTTAGATACGAGCAGTACTTC	CASSLEAAGFRYEQYF
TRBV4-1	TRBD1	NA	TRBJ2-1	TGCGCCAGCAGCCAGGGGGACAGTAACAATGAGCAGTTCTTC	CASSQGDSNNEQFF
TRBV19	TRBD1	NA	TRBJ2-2	TGTGCCAGTGTGGGGACAGGGCTCACCGGGGAGCTGTTTTTT	CASVGTGLTGELFF
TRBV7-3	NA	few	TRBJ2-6	TGTGCCAGCTCCCCCCAGGGGTCCGGGGCCAACGTCCTGACTTTC	CASSPQGSGANVLTF
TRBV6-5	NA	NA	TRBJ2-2	TGTGCCAGCCGGACACGACAGACCGGGGAGCTGTTTTTT	CASRTRQTGELFF
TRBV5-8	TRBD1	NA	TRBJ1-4	TGTGCCAGCAGCTTGGGTCGGGACAGCCTTAATGAAAAACTGTTTTTT	CASSLGRDSLNEKLFF
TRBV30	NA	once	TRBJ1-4	TGTGCCTGGAGTGGGGGGCAGCAATTTAATGAAAAACTGTTTTTT	CAWSGGQQFNEKLFF
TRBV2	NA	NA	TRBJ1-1	TGTGCCAGCAGTGAAGCGCTGGGGGCGCGGACTGAAGCTTTCTTT	CASSEALGARTEAFF
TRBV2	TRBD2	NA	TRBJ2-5	TGTGCCAGCAAGGCGGGGGAGGAGACCCAGTACTTC	CASKAGEETQYF
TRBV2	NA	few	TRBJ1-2	TGTGCCAGCAGTGAAAGGGGTAGGTGGGATGGCTACACCTTC	CASSERGRWDGYTF
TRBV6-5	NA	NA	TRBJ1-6	TGTGCCAGCAGTTACTCGAATGACTACCGTGTAGGCCTCCACTTT	CASSYSNDYRVGLHF
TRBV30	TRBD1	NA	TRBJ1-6	TGTGCCTGGAGAGGACAGGGGCTTTCACCCCTCCACTTT	CAWRGQGLSPLHF
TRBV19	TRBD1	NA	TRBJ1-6	TGTGCCAGTAGAGAAAGGGGGCTTTCACCCCTCCACTTT	CASRERGLSPLHF
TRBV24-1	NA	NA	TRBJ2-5	TGTGCCACCAGTGATTTTAACGGAGAGACCCAGTACTTC	CATSDFNGETQYF
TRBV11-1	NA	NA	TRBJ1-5	TGTGCCAGCAGCTTAGACGGGGTGAGCAATCAGCCCCAGCATTTT	CASSLDGVSNQPQHF
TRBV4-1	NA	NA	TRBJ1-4	TGCGCCAGCAGCCAAGATACCCGCGGGGGGGCAACTAATGAAAAACTGTTTTTT	CASSQDTRGGATNEKLFF
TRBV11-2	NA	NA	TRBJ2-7	TGTGCCAGCAGCTTAGGGACGGGGTACGAGCAGTACTTC	CASSLGTGYEQYF
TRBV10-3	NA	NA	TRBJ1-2	TGTGCCATCAGTGAGAAGACAGAAAGCTATGGCTACACCTTC	CAISEKTESYGYTF
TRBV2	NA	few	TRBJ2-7	TGTGCCAGCAGACAAACCTACGAGCAGTACTTC	CASRQTYEQYF
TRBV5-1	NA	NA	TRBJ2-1	TGCGCCAGCAGCGGGGGACAACCATACAATGAGCAGTTCTTC	CASSGGQPYNEQFF
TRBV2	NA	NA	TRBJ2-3	TGTGCCAGCAGGGGGGACATCACAGATACGCAGTATTTT	CASRGDITDTQYF
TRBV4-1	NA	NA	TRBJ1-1	TGCGCCAGCAGCCAAGAGTTTCCATCCCCTAACAGGGATACTGAAGCTTTCTTT	CASSQEFPSPNRDTEAFF
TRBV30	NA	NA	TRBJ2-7	TGTGCCTGGAGTTCGGTCCTTTTCTCCTACGAGCAGTACTTC	CAWSSVLFSYEQYF
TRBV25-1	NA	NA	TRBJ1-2	TGTGCCAGCACCCCCTCCGCAGGGCCCAACTATGGCTACACCTTC	CASTPSAGPNYGYTF
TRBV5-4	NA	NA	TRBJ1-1	TGTGCCAGCGACGGGGAAGCTTTCTTT	CASDGEAFF
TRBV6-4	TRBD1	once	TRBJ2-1	TGTGCCAGCAGTGAGGGACAGGGACTCCTCGATGAGCAGTTCTTC	CASSEGQGLLDEQFF
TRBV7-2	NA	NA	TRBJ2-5	TGTGCCAGCAGCTTAGCGGTCCGGGGGGCTGTCGTAGGGGAGACCCAGTACTTC	CASSLAVRGAVVGETQYF
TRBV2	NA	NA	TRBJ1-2	TGTGCCAGCAGTGTCGGTTTAGCCAGGGTCCATGGCTACACCTTC	CASSVGLARVHGYTF
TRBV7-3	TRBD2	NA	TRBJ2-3	TGTGCCAGCAGCTCCGGGACTAGCGCAGATACGCAGTATTTT	CASSSGTSADTQYF
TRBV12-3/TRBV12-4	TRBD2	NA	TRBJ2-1	TGTGCCAACGGGACTAGGCGGTTCAATGAGCAGTTCTTC	CANGTRRFNEQFF
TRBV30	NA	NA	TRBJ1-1	TGTGCCTGGAGTGTAATTTACAGTTACACTGAAGCTTTCTTT	CAWSVIYSYTEAFF
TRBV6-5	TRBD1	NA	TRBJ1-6	TGTGCCAGCAGTTCCCGGGACAGGGATAATTCACCCCTCCACTTT	CASSSRDRDNSPLHF
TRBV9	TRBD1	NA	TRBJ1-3	TGTGCCAGCAGCGTAGCCCCCGCGGACAGGGCCTCTGGAAACACCATATATTTT	CASSVAPADRASGNTIYF
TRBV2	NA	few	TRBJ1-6	TGTGCCAGCTTACAGAGCTCCTATAATTCACCCCTCCACTTT	CASLQSSYNSPLHF
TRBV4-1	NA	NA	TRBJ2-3	TGCGCCAGCAGCCAACCCGGCCAGGGGCTTGGTCGGAATACGCAGTATTTT	CASSQPGQGLGRNTQYF
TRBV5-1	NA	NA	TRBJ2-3	TGCGCCAGCAGCTCGACTCAGCGGGGCACAGATACGCAGTATTTT	CASSSTQRGTDTQYF
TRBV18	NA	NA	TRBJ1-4	TGTGCCAGCTCACCACGCAGTAATGAAAAACTGTTTTTT	CASSPRSNEKLFF
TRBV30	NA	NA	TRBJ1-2	TGTGCCTGGAGTGGGGGGGGCAACGGTGGCTACACCTTC	CAWSGGGNGGYTF
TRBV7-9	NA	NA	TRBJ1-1	TGTGCCAGCATACGGGTTAACACTGAAGCTTTCTTT	CASIRVNTEAFF
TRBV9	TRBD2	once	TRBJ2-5	TGTGCCAGCAGCCCGCGATGGTCCGGGACTACAAAATTGGAAGAGACCCAGTACTTC	CASSPRWSGTTKLEETQYF
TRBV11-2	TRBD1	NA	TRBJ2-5	TGTGCCAGCTATCCGGACAGGGGATCGGTTATGGGACAAGAGACCCAGTACTTC	CASYPDRGSVMGQETQYF
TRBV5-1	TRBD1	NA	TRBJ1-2	TGCGCCAGCAGCATCACAGGGGGCGCGGATGGCTACACCTTC	CASSITGGADGYTF
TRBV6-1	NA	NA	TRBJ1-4	TGTGCCAGCAGTGAAGCGAAGACAGCAACTAATGAAAAACTGTTTTTT	CASSEAKTATNEKLFF
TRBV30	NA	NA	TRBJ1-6	TGTGCCTGGAGTCACAGGGAGAGTTCACCCCTCCACTTT	CAWSHRESSPLHF
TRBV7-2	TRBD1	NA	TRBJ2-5	TGTGCCAGCAGCTTCCGAGGGGGCAGTAGGGCGGAGACCCAGTACTTC	CASSFRGGSRAETQYF
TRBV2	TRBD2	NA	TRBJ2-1	TGTGCCAGCAGCGTTACGACTAGCCAGAGCTCCTACAATGAGCAGTTCTTC	CASSVTTSQSSYNEQFF
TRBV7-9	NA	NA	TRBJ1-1	TGTGCCAGCAGCTTAGTCGGTGGTCAACCGAACACTGAAGCTTTCTTT	CASSLVGGQPNTEAFF
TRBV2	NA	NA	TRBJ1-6	TGTGCCACCGGAGGCGGGGGCTATAATTCACCCCTCCACTTT	CATGGGGYNSPLHF
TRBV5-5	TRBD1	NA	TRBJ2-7	TGTGCCAGCAGCCGGGACAGTCAGAGCTCCTACGAGCAGTACTTC	CASSRDSQSSYEQYF
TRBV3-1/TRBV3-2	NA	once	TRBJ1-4	TGTGCCAGCAGCCAGGGCGGGGCTAATGAAAAACTGTTTTTT	CASSQGGANEKLFF
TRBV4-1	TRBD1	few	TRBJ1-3	TGCGCCAGCAGCCCGGGGACAGGTGTAAACACCATATATTTT	CASSPGTGVNTIYF
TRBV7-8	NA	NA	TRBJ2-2	TGTGCCAGCAGCTTAGTTGCAGGGGCGGTAGATACCGGGGAGCTGTTTTTT	CASSLVAGAVDTGELFF
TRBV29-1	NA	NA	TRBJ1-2	TGCAGCGTTTCAGGGATCTATGGCTACACCTTC	CSVSGIYGYTF
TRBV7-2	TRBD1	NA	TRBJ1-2	TGTGCCAGCAGCTCCGGGACAGGGGATGGCTACACCTTC	CASSSGTGDGYTF
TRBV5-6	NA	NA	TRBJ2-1	TGTGCCAGCAGCTTGTTCGCAGGGGACAATGAGCAGTTCTTC	CASSLFAGDNEQFF
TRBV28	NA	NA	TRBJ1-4	TGTGCCAGCAGTAAACAGGGAGTCTTTGCAACTAATGAAAAACTGTTTTTT	CASSKQGVFATNEKLFF
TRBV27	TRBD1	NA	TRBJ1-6	TGTGCCAGCAGTGCACAGGGGACCCTTAGTTCACCCCTCCACTTT	CASSAQGTLSSPLHF
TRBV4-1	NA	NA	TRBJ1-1	TGCGCCAGCAGCCAAGGACAGTTGAACACTGAAGCTTTCTTT	CASSQGQLNTEAFF
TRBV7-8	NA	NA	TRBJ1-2	TGTGCCAGCAGCTTAGTAACAGGCCCTGGCTATGGCTACACCTTC	CASSLVTGPGYGYTF